Given below is one TCR beta chain in context. These data are taken from a study of lymphopenia after photon versus proton radiotherapy. This table comes from immunoSEQ multiplex PCR, and its TCRdb copy is limited to in-frame clones, with some not included. The sample includes tens of thousands of clones, approximately 82% of them seen just once. V dropped 6 bases and J dropped 2 bases, with 14 bases sitting between them. Germline V CDR1 and CDR2: SNHLY, FYNNEI. There are 14 residues in the CDR3. The sequenced sample was peripheral blood, obtained from a patient treated with proton-based radiotherapy. The TCR sequence derives from a man aged 55 to 70 with pancreatic cancer. V is TRBV2 and J is TRBJ2-7; no reliable D call. The CDR3 sequence: CASRKPDPTYEQYF. Written as DNA, the CDR3 is TGTGCCAGCAGAAAGCCAGACCCGACCTACGAGCAGTACTTC. Complete variable domain (other parts from reference TRBV2 and TRBJ2-7): EPEVTQTPSHQVTQMGQEVILRCVPISNHLYFYWYRQILGQKVEFLVSFYNNEISEKSEIFDDQFSVERPDGSNFTLKIRSTKLEDSAMYFCASRKPDPTYEQYFGPGTRLTVT.